This T cell receptor (beta chain) was sequenced in a study of CD4 T cells in relation to SARS-CoV-2 and coronaviruses (TCRdb year 2021). At the level of the whole study: In the ViraFEST assay, PBMCs were cultured with antigen for about 9 days, after which TCR beta CDR3s were sequenced to identify clonal expansions specific to the antigen. The Adaptive Biotechnologies TCR-sequencing kit was used for samples from a few pre-COVID donors and for the naive versus memory experiments, whereas the other data were Illumina-based. A different, Illumina-based TCR-beta assay was used to sequence expansion assays from other donors in the study. The roughly twelve convalescent patients included 8 males and 4 females; two subjects were Hispanic. The full convalescent cohort of roughly eleven patients had a median age of about 38 years, ranging from roughly 21 to 80 years. At the level of individual TCR clonotypes, the study evaluated whether memory CD4+ T cells crossreact between the spike proteins of SARS-CoV-2 and those of common cold coronaviruses. Patient-derived lymphoblastoid cell lines were used to map the HLA restriction of shared crossreactive spike epitopes.

Study-wide findings and limitations: Compared with monoreactive clones, crossreactive clones had significantly weaker SARS-CoV-2-driven expansion, a result consistent with antigenic imprinting. In around three fifths of donors, memory CD4+ clonotypes turned up that crossrecognized SARS-CoV-2 and at least one common cold coronavirus spike. Small numbers of patients and of tested TCRs were a limitation of the study. Naive versus memory sequencing indicated that memory recall responses, rather than primary responses primed during culture, are detected by the assay. No donor contributed both pre-pandemic and post-infection samples, which limited tracing the source of pre-existing responses. Because the crossreactivity analysis focused on spike protein, crossreactivity against other viral proteins was not assessed.

With regard to this clone: There is no known antigen for this receptor. There are no base qualities to consult, and no much larger clone falls within one base.

CEF-cultured naive and memory CD4+ T cell DNA received survey-level immunoSEQ TCR-beta sequencing. In the original analysis: During preprocessing, nonproductive sequences were discarded, as were any CDR3s that did not begin with C, did not end with F or W, or were shorter than 7 amino acids. Antigen-specific clonotypes were called with the MANAFEST web app, based on expansion relative to reference and other culture wells. A clone was considered positive if significant expansion relative to the reference culture was observed in 2 of 3 replicate wells at an FDR below 0.05. A further requirement for positive clones was significant expansion compared with all other tandem wells, along with an odds ratio above 5. Cultured and uncultured naive and memory CD4+ repertoires were searched for CDR3s previously identified as spike- and CEF-reactive. Pairwise Levenshtein distance, computed with the stringdist R package after three terminal residues were trimmed from each end, was used as the measure of CDR3 homology. TCRdb took this table from immuneACCESS and kept in-frame rearrangements with V and J called. Such tables lack part of the clones; where checked against another copy, unresolved V genes explain under half of the gap, and the rest is unexplained. From that table come the V and J calls and clone size; the DNA was used to work out D and trimming. Across this sample there are approximately 40,000 clones, with 77% seen only once. Of the sample, roughly 3% falls within the top ten clones.

Naive and memory CD4+ T cells were separated from cryopreserved PBMCs through CD4 enrichment, which was followed by EasySep naive CD4+ T cell enrichment. Sorted naive or memory CD4+ T cells (approximately 10^5) were grown at a 1:1 ratio with T cell-depleted PBMCs and CEF peptides for about nine days. In general, triplicate replicate wells were used for every peptide culture condition. Ficoll-Paque PLUS gradient centrifugation was used to isolate PBMCs from leukapheresis product or whole blood. The PBMCs went either fresh into the expansion assay or into cryopreservation at -140 degrees C. The QIAamp Micro DNA Kit was used to extract genomic DNA from the CD4+ T cells. This TCR was recovered from an adult with COVID-19. Material: memory CD4+ T cells from PBMCs, cultured in vitro. The sample's cell subset or site label, in plain terms: memory (non-naive) CD4+ T cells.

The CDR3 region reads CASSQGDWLPRTDTQYF. At the DNA level, the sequence is TGCGCCAGCAGCCAAGGGGACTGGCTCCCGCGCACAGATACGCAGTATTTT. The chain links TRBV4-1 with TRBJ2-3; a weak D assignment points to TRBD2 (6 bases agree). From the cysteine up to the phenylalanine, the CDR3 has a length of 17 residues. Just the 51-base CDR3 DNA is kept, in frame starting at base 1. From a lookup of the germline V gene, CDR1 and CDR2 are MGHRA and YSYEKL. V is cut by 1 base and J by 1 base, and the space between the germline ends is 15 bases.